This T cell receptor beta chain is from a study of neurological immune-mediated disorders. MiXCR, run by TCRdb on the 5' RACE reads, gives a single entry per CDR3 protein. The sample includes 50,000 to 65,000 distinct CDR3 sequences, under 5.5% of them seen just once. The CDR3 length is 14 residues. Trimming cost V 6 bases and J 4 bases, with 17 bases left between them. Per germline, CDR1 DFQATT and CDR2 SNEGSKA (reference sequence). The table lists this clonotype with many counts. The V gene is TRBV20-1, the J gene TRBJ2-3; D may be TRBD1 (5 bases). Sequencing input: PBMCs. This receptor was taken from a woman aged 50 to 60 with multiple sclerosis. The CDR3 bases are TGCAGTGCCCCCGAAGGGGTTAAGGCAGATACGCAGTATTTT. It yields the protein CSAPEGVKADTQYF.